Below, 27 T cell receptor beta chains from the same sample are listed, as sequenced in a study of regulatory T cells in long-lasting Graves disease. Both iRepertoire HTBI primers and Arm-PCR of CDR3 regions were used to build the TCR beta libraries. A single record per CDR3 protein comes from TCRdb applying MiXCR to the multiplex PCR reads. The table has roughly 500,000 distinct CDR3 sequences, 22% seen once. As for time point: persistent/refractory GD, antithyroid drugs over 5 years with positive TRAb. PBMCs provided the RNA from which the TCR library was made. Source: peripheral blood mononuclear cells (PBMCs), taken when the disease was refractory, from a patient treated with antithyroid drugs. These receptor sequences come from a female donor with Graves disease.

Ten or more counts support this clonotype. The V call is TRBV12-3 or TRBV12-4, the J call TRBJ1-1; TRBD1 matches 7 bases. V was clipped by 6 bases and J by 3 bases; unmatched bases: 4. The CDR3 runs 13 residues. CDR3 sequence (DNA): TGTGCCAGCAGCGGACAGGACTACACTGAAGCTTTCTTT. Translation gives CASSGQDYTEAFF.

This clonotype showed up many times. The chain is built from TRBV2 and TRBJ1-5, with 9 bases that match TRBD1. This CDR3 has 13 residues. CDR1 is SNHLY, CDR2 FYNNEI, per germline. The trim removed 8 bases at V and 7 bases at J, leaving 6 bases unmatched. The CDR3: CASQRDREQPQHF. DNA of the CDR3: TGTGCCAGCCAAAGGGACAGGGAGCAGCCCCAGCATTTT.

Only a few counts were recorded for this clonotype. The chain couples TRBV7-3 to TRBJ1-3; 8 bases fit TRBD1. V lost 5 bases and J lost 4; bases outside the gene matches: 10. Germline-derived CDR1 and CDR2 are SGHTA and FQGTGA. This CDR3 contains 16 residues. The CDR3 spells CASSRGDRFSGNTIYF. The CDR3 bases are TGTGCCAGCAGCCGAGGGGACAGGTTCTCAGGAAACACCATATATTTT.

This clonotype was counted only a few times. The CDR3 sequence is CASSQDGRGRGYGYTF. The CDR3, as DNA: TGTGCCAGCAGCCAAGATGGCCGCGGACGGGGCTATGGCTACACCTTC. The chain has TRBV3-1 and TRBJ1-2; no firm D call. Trimming left V 0 bases short and J 4 bases short, with 15 bases between. Germline V gives CDR1 LGHDT, CDR2 YNNKEL (reference sequence). This CDR3 has 16 residues.

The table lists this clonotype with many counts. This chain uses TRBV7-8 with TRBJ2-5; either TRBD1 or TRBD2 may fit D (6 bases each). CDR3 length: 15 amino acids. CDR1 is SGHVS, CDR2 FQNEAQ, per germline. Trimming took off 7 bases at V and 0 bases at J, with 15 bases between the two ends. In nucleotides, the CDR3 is TGTGCCAGCACGTCGGCCGGGGGCCACCAAGAGACCCAGTACTTC. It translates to CASTSAGGHQETQYF.

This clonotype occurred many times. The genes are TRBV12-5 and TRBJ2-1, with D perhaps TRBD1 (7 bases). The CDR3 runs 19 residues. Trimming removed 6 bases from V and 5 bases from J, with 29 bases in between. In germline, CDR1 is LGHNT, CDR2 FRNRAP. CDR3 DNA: TGTGCTAGTGGACGACAGGGAGGCCTTCTACGCCGACAGCACAATGAGCAGTTCTTC. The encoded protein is CASGRQGGLLRRQHNEQFF. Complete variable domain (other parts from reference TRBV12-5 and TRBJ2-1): DARVTQTPRHKVTEMGQEVTMRCQPILGHNTVFWYRQTMMQGLELLAYFRNRAPLDDSGMPKDRFSAEMPDATLATLKIQPSEPRDSAVYFCASGRQGGLLRRQHNEQFFGPGTRLTVL.

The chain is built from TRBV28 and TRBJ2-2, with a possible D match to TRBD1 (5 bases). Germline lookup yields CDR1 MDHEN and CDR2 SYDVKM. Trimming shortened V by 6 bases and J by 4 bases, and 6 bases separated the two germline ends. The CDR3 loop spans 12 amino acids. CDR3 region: CASRGLTGELFF. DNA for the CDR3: TGTGCCAGCAGGGGGCTCACCGGGGAGCTGTTTTTT.

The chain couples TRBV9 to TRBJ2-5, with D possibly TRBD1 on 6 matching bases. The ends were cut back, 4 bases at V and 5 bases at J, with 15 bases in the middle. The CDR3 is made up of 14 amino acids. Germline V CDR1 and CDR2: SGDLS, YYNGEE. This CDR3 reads CASSTRGGLETQYF. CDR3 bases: TGTGCCAGCAGCACGCGAGGGGGTCTGGAGACCCAGTACTTC.

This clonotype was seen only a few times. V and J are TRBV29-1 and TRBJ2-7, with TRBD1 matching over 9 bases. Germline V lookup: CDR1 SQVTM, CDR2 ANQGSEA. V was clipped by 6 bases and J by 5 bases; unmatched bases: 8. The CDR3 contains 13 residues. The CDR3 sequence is CSVLGQGDDEQYF. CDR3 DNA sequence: TGCAGCGTATTGGGACAGGGTGACGACGAGCAGTACTTC.

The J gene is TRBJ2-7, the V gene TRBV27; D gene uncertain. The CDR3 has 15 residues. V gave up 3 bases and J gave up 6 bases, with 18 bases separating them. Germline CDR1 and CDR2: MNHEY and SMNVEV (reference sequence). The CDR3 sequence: CASSFMMVAGAEQYF. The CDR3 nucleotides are TGTGCCAGCAGTTTCATGATGGTAGCTGGAGCCGAGCAGTACTTC.

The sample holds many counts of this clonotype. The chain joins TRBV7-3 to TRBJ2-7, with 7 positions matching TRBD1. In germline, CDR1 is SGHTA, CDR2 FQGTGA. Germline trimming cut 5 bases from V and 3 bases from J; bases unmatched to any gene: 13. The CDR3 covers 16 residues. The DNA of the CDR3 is TGTGCCAGCAGCCCGGACGGGACAGCGAGCAGCTACGAGCAGTACTTC. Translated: CASSPDGTASSYEQYF.

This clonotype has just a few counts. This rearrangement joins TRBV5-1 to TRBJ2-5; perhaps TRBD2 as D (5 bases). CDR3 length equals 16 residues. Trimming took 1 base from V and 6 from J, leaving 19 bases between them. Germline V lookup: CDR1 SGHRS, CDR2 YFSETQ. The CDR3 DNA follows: TGCGCCAGCAGCTTGTTCCGGACTGAGCGCATGAAGACCCAGTACTTC. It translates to CASSLFRTERMKTQYF.

CDR3 sequence: CASSIFSNTGELFF. DNA for the CDR3: TGTGCCAGTAGTATATTTTCGAACACCGGGGAGCTGTTTTTT. The V gene is TRBV19, the J gene TRBJ2-2; no reliable D call. Germline CDR1 is LNHDA and CDR2 is SQIVND (reference sequence). The ends were cut back, 2 bases at V and 0 bases at J, with 4 bases in the middle. This CDR3 contains 14 residues.

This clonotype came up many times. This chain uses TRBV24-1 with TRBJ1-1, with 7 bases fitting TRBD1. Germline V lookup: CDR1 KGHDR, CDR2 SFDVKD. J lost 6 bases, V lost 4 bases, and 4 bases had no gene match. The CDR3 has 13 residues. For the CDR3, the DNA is TGTGCCACCAGTGAGGGCAGGGGGGCTGAAGCTTTCTTT. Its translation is CATSEGRGAEAFF.

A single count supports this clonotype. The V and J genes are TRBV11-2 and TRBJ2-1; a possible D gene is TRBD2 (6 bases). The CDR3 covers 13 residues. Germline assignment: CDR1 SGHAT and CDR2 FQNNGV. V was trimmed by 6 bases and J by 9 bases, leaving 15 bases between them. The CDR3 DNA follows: TGTGCCAGCAGAAGCGGGCTTGTGAGTGAGCAGTTCTTC. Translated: CASRSGLVSEQFF. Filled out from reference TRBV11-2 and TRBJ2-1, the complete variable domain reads EAGVAQSPRYKIIEKRQSVAFWCNPISGHATLYWYQQILGQGPKLLIQFQNNGVVDDSQLPKDRFSAERLKGVDSTLKIQPAKLEDSAVYLCASRSGLVSEQFFGPGTRLTVL.

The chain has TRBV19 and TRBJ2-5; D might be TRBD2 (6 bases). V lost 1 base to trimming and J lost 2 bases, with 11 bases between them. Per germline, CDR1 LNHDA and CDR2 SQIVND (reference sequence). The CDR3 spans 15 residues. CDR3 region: CASSIGAGTQETQYF. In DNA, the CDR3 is TGTGCCAGTAGTATAGGGGCGGGGACTCAAGAGACCCAGTACTTC.

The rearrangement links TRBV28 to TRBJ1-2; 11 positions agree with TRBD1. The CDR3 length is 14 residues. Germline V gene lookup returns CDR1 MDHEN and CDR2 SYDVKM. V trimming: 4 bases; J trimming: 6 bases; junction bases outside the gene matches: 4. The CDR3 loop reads CASSSGQGAHGYTF. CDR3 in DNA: TGTGCCAGCAGTTCCGGACAGGGGGCCCATGGCTACACCTTC.

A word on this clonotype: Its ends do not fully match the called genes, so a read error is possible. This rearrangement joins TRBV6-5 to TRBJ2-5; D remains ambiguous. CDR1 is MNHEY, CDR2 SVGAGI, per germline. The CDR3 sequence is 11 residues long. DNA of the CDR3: TGTGCCAGCAGTTTGGTGGCAGACCCGATCTTC. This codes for CASSLVADPIF.

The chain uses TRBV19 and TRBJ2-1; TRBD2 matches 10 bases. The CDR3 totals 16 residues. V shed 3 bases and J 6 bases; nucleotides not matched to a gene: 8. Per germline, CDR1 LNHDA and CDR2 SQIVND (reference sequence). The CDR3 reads CASSIYGLAGANEQFF. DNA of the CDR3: TGTGCCAGTAGTATTTATGGTCTAGCGGGAGCCAATGAGCAGTTCTTC.

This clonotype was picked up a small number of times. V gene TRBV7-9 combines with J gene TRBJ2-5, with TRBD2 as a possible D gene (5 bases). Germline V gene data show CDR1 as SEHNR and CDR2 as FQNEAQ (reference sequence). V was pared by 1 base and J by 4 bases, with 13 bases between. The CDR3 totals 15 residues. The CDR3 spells CASSLGGRAGETQYF. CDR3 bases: TGTGCCAGCAGCTTAGGAGGGCGAGCAGGAGAGACCCAGTACTTC.

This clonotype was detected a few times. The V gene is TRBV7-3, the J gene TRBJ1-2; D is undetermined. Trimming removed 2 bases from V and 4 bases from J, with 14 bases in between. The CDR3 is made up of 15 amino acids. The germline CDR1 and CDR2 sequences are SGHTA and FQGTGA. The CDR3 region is CASSLQSGVSYGYTF. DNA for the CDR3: TGTGCCAGCAGCTTACAGTCAGGTGTCTCCTATGGCTACACCTTC.

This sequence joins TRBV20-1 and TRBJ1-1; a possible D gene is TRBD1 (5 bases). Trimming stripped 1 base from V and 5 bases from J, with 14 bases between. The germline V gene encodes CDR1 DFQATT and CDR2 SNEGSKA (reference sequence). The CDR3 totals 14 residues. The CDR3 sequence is CSARGARVRTEAFF. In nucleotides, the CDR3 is TGCAGTGCTAGAGGGGCCAGGGTGAGGACTGAAGCTTTCTTT.

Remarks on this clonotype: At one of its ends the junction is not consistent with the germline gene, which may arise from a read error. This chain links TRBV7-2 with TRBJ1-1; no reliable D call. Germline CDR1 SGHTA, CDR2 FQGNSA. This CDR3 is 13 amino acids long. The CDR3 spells CASSSNMNTEASF. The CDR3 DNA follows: TGTGCCAGCAGCTCCAACATGAACACTGAAGCTTCCTTT.

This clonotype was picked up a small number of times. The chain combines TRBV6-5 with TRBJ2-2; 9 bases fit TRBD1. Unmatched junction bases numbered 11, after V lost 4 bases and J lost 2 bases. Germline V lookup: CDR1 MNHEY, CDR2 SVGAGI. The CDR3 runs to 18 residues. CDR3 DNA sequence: TGTGCCAGCAGTTTACTGGGACAGGGAGATTTAAACACCGGGGAGCTGTTTTTT. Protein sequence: CASSLLGQGDLNTGELFF.

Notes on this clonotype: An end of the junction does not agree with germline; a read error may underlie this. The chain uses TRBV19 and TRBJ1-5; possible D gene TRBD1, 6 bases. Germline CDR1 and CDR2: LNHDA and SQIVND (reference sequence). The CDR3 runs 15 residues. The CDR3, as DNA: TGTGCCGGTAGTATAGATTCAGGGGCGGGTAAGCCCCAGCATTTT. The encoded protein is CAGSIDSGAGKPQHF.

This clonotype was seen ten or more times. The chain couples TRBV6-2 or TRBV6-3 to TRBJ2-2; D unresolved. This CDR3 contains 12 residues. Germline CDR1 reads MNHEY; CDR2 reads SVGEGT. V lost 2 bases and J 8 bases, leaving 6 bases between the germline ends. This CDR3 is CASSYDSGELFF. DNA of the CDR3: TGTGCCAGCAGTTACGACTCGGGGGAGCTGTTTTTT.

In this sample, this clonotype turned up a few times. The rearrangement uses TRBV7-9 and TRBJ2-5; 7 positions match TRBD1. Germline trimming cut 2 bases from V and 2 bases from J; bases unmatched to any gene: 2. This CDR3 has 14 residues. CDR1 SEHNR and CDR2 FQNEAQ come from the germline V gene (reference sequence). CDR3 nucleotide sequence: TGTGCCAGCAGCTTACAGGGGGATCAAGAGACCCAGTACTTC. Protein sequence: CASSLQGDQETQYF.